This T cell receptor (beta chain) was identified in a study of CD8+CD57+ T cells in acquired aplastic anemia. Study-level findings and limits: Patients and controls were not found to differ significantly in CD8+ Simpson's diversity. There were some 30 CD8+ CDR3 sequences that occurred in both patients and controls.

CD8+CD57+ cell expansion had been shown by flow cytometry in patients chosen for sequencing. Each patient carried a diagnosis of severe acquired aplastic anemia. V was clipped by 5 bases and J by 7 bases; unmatched bases: 14. The CDR3 has 16 residues. From germline, CDR1 is LNHDA and CDR2 SQIVND (reference sequence). The study profiled TCR beta VDJ and CDR3 using genomic DNA as template. TCRdb independently ran MiXCR on the reads; one entry per CDR3 protein. The table includes about 190,000 distinct CDR3 sequences, less than 60% detected once. Regarding this clonotype: As yet, its antigen is unknown.

The rearrangement joins TRBV19 to TRBJ1-5; 7 nucleotides agree with TRBD1. The material sequenced was sorted CD4+, CD8+, or CD8+CD57+ T cells (not recorded which) from PBMCs. This clonotype was sampled from a human donor with aplastic anemia. The CDR3 loop reads CASSSPTGALSQPQHF. The CDR3 region has the DNA TGTGCCAGTAGTTCACCCACAGGGGCCTTAAGCCAGCCCCAGCATTTT.